The text below deals with one T cell receptor (beta chain). A junction boundary mismatches the germline segment, possibly from a read error. The data were obtained in a study of T cells after posttransplantation cyclophosphamide. Profiled with immunoSEQ multiplex PCR; TCRdb holds only in-frame clones, not every one. The sample includes approximately 22,000 clones, approximately 73% of them seen just once. The germline V gene encodes CDR1 ENHRY and CDR2 SYGVKD. The CDR3 extends over 13 amino acids. The sequence came from a woman aged 60-70 years in good health, CMV-negative, and a related stem cell transplant donor. The rearrangement joins TRBV10-3 to TRBJ1-6; no firm D call. Sequencing was done on a sample of memory CD4+ T cells sorted from PBMCs. The CDR3 is CAISEAYNSPLHF. CDR3 nucleotides: TGTGCCATCAGTGAGGCCTATAATTCCCCCCTCCACTTT.